Listed here are 28 T cell receptor beta chains from one sample, sequenced in a study of OX40 agonist ivuxolimab in advanced cancers. Libraries were prepared by immunoSEQ multiplex PCR; TCRdb keeps only in-frame clonotypes and omits some of them. This sample has around 64,000 clones, with roughly 85% found just once. Specimen: CD4+ or CD8+ T cells sorted from blood, collected in a trial of the OX40 agonist ivuxolimab. The receptor set was obtained from an adult with an advanced solid tumor such as melanoma, head and neck, liver or kidney cancer.

The chain uses TRBV7-9 and TRBJ2-7; tentatively, D is TRBD1 (6 bases). The CDR3 is 13 amino acids. Trimming cost V 5 bases and J 6 bases, with 14 bases left between them. Germline V gene sequence: CDR1 SEHNR, CDR2 FQNEAQ (reference sequence). CDR3: CASSPRQASEQYF. In DNA form, the CDR3 reads TGTGCCAGCAGCCCCCGACAGGCAAGCGAGCAGTACTTC.

The chain links TRBV30 to TRBJ2-2; 8 nucleotides match TRBD1. Germline-derived CDR1 and CDR2 are GTSNPN and SVGIG (reference sequence). The J segment lost 4 bases and the V segment lost 7 bases, leaving 8 bases of the junction unmatched. The CDR3 runs to 14 residues. CDR3 sequence reads: CALTTGGGTGELFF. The CDR3 nucleotides are TGTGCCTTAACTACAGGGGGAGGCACCGGGGAGCTGTTTTTT.

The chain uses TRBV10-3 and TRBJ2-1; D remains ambiguous. CDR1 is ENHRY and CDR2 is SYGVKD in the germline V gene. Trimming pared 4 bases from V and 10 bases from J, leaving 8 bases between. The CDR3 runs to 11 residues. CDR3 sequence: CAISGVEEQFF. CDR3 bases: TGTGCCATCAGTGGGGTGGAGGAGCAGTTCTTC.

The genes are TRBV27 and TRBJ2-7; unclear D gene. V was shortened by 5 bases and J by 0 bases, with 11 bases between the two germline ends. Looked up from germline, CDR1 is MNHEY and CDR2 is SMNVEV (reference sequence). The CDR3 totals 14 residues. CDR3 bases: TGTGCCAGCAGTACCGGACGGGTCTCCTACGAGCAGTACTTC. This encodes CASSTGRVSYEQYF.

The chain joins TRBV9 to TRBJ2-5; D is possibly TRBD1 or TRBD2 (5 bases each). This CDR3 contains 13 residues. Per the germline V gene, CDR1 is SGDLS and CDR2 is YYNGEE. Trimming shortened V by 9 bases and J by 2 bases, and 14 bases separated the two germline ends. The CDR3 is CATGRGDQETQYF. The CDR3 DNA sequence: TGTGCCACAGGAAGGGGAGATCAAGAGACCCAGTACTTC.

J is TRBJ2-1 and V is TRBV6-5; D may be TRBD1 or TRBD2 (5 bases each). V lost 0 bases to trimming and J lost 8 bases, with 17 bases between them. The CDR3 has 16 amino acids. Germline CDR1 and CDR2: MNHEY and SVGAGI. Here the CDR3 DNA reads TGTGCCAGCAGTTACTCGATTGGGACCCAAAGGGATGAGCAGTTCTTC. Its protein is CASSYSIGTQRDEQFF.

The chain uses TRBV11-2 and TRBJ1-5; TRBD1 agrees at 9 bases. J was trimmed by 5 bases and V by 5 bases; bases with no gene match: 4. The CDR3 spans 14 residues. Germline-derived CDR1 and CDR2 are SGHAT and FQNNGV. CDR3 nucleotide sequence: TGTGCCAGCAGCCTAAACAGGGGGCATCAGCCCCAGCATTTT. This codes for CASSLNRGHQPQHF.

The chain has TRBV10-2 and TRBJ1-3; no firm D call. Germline V gene data show CDR1 as WSHSY and CDR2 as SAAADI. V was clipped by 7 bases and J by 0 bases, with 7 bases between them. CDR3 size: 13 residues. CDR3 DNA sequence: TGCGCCAGCAAGGGCGGCTCTGGAAACACCATATATTTT. Protein sequence: CASKGGSGNTIYF.

The chain has TRBV28 and TRBJ1-6; maybe TRBD1 (5 bases). The CDR3 spans 14 residues. The germline V gene encodes CDR1 MDHEN and CDR2 SYDVKM. Deletions cut 6 bases from V and 7 bases from J, with 13 bases between. Here the CDR3 DNA reads TGTGCCAGCAGGGACATCACCAGGAATTCACCCCTCCACTTT. This sequence encodes CASRDITRNSPLHF.

The CDR3 bases are TGTGCCAGTAGTCCCACCTACAATGAGCAGTTCTTC. It yields the protein CASSPTYNEQFF. This chain uses TRBV19 with TRBJ2-1, with D unclear. CDR1 and CDR2 (germline): LNHDA, SQIVND (reference sequence). This CDR3 has 12 residues. Trimming took off 5 bases at V and 2 bases at J, with 4 bases between the two ends.

The J gene is TRBJ2-3, the V gene TRBV2; 7 bases are a match to TRBD2. The germline V gene has CDR1 SNHLY and CDR2 FYNNEI. This CDR3 spans 15 amino acids. Germline trimming cut 6 bases from V and 6 bases from J; bases unmatched to any gene: 12. DNA of the CDR3: TGTGCCAGCAGGACCCTAGCGGTTACCTGGGATACGCAGTATTTT. Its protein is CASRTLAVTWDTQYF.

J is TRBJ2-5 and V is TRBV5-5; no clear D gene. Deletions cut 5 bases from V and 0 bases from J, with 11 bases between. The germline CDR1 and CDR2 sequences are SGHKS and YYEKEE (reference sequence). The CDR3 is 14 amino acids. The CDR3 DNA sequence: TGTGCCAGCAGTAGTAATGATTACCAAGAGACCCAGTACTTC. It is translated as CASSSNDYQETQYF.

The rearrangement links TRBV30 to TRBJ1-2, with D unresolved. V gave up 1 base and J gave up 4 bases, with 10 bases separating them. Per the germline V gene, CDR1 is GTSNPN and CDR2 is SVGIG (reference sequence). The CDR3 runs to 13 residues. CDR3 bases: TGTGCCTGGAGTGCCCGGGTCAGCTATGGCTACACCTTC. Protein: CAWSARVSYGYTF.

The chain joins TRBV29-1 to TRBJ2-3; 7 nucleotides align to TRBD2. With 7 bases clipped from V and 0 bases from J, the junction kept 10 bases outside the gene matches. Germline V gene data show CDR1 as SQVTM and CDR2 as ANQGSEA. CDR3 size: 15 residues. CDR3 sequence reads: CSAATGTTSTDTQYF. CDR3 nucleotides: TGCAGCGCTGCCACCGGGACTACAAGCACAGATACGCAGTATTTT.

The genes are TRBV30 and TRBJ2-7; 8 nucleotides match TRBD2. V lost 8 bases and J lost 0; bases outside the gene matches: 6. Germline V CDR1 and CDR2: GTSNPN, SVGIG (reference sequence). This CDR3 region has 13 residues. The CDR3 nucleotides read TGTGCCAGTAAAGCGGGGGCCTCCTACGAGCAGTACTTC. It codes for CASKAGASYEQYF. The full variable domain, its missing parts supplied by reference TRBV30 and TRBJ2-7, is SQTIHQWPATLVQPVGSPLSLECTVEGTSNPNLYWYRQAAGRGLQLLFYSVGIGQISSEVPQNLSASRPQDRQFILSSKKLLLSDSGFYLCASKAGASYEQYFGPGTRLTVT.

The J gene is TRBJ1-2, the V gene TRBV6-5; D remains unclear. The CDR3 has 14 amino acids. V gave up 0 bases and J gave up 1 base, with 6 bases separating them. The germline CDR1 and CDR2 sequences are MNHEY and SVGAGI. The CDR3 is CASSYSSGNYGYTF. The CDR3 DNA reads as TGTGCCAGCAGTTACTCGAGTGGTAACTATGGCTACACCTTC.

The chain is built from TRBV5-1 and TRBJ2-7, with 8 bases that match TRBD2. This CDR3 contains 15 residues. CDR1 is SGHRS and CDR2 is YFSETQ in the germline V gene. Germline trimming cut 4 bases from V and 4 bases from J; bases unmatched to any gene: 10. The CDR3 is CASSRLAGEGYEQYF. Here the CDR3 DNA reads TGCGCCAGCAGCCGTCTAGCGGGTGAAGGGTACGAGCAGTACTTC.

This clone is a singleton in its sample. The rearrangement links TRBV25-1 to TRBJ2-3; D is unresolved. There are 13 residues in the CDR3. Germline assignment: CDR1 MGHDK and CDR2 SYGVNS. V was cut by 4 bases and J by 1 base, with 6 bases left in between. The CDR3: CASSAGGTDTQYF. In DNA, the CDR3 is TGTGCCAGCAGTGCAGGAGGCACAGATACGCAGTATTTT.

This clone was found once. The chain employs TRBV6-5 and TRBJ2-7, with 9 bases matching TRBD2. Trimming cost V 6 bases and J 7 bases; bases outside gene matches: 13. The CDR3 is 15 amino acids. Germline loops: CDR1 MNHEY, CDR2 SVGAGI. CDR3 sequence (DNA): TGTGCCAGCAGGCCGACTAGCGGACGGTATAGAGAGCAGTACTTC. Translating it yields CASRPTSGRYREQYF.

This clone appeared a few times. J is TRBJ1-3 and V is TRBV30, with D unresolved. V shed 0 bases and J shed 0 bases, with 6 bases lying between them. Looked up from germline, CDR1 is GTSNPN and CDR2 is SVGIG (reference sequence). There are 14 residues in the CDR3. The chain's CDR3 is CAWSVGNSGNTIYF. CDR3 in DNA: TGTGCCTGGAGTGTAGGGAACTCTGGAAACACCATATATTTT. Together with reference TRBV30 and TRBJ1-3, the CDR3 gives the full variable domain: SQTIHQWPATLVQPVGSPLSLECTVEGTSNPNLYWYRQAAGRGLQLLFYSVGIGQISSEVPQNLSASRPQDRQFILSSKKLLLSDSGFYLCAWSVGNSGNTIYFGEGSWLTVV.

The CDR3 DNA sequence: TGTGCCAGCAGCACCTACCGGAGGACTACCTCTTCCTACGAGCAGTACTTC. Translated, it gives CASSTYRRTTSSYEQYF. The chain combines TRBV11-2 with TRBJ2-7, with D possibly being TRBD2 (6 bases). V gave up 5 bases and J gave up 1 base, with 21 bases separating them. The CDR3 extends over 17 amino acids. Germline V lookup: CDR1 SGHAT, CDR2 FQNNGV.

CDR3: CASSGSGTTNEKLFF. Here the CDR3 DNA reads TGTGCCAGCAGCGGATCCGGGACGACTAATGAAAAACTGTTTTTT. The gene calls are TRBV9 and TRBJ1-4; possibly TRBD1 for D (5 bases). Germline lookup yields CDR1 SGDLS and CDR2 YYNGEE. The CDR3 runs 15 residues. Trimming took 3 bases from V and 2 from J, leaving 11 bases between them. Together with reference TRBV9 and TRBJ1-4, the CDR3 gives the full variable domain: DSGVTQTPKHLITATGQRVTLRCSPRSGDLSVYWYQQSLDQGLQFLIQYYNGEERAKGNILERFSAQQFPDLHSELNLSSLELGDSALYFCASSGSGTTNEKLFFGSGTQLSVL.

CDR3 in amino acids: CASSPGQGYNEQFF. The CDR3 region has the DNA TGTGCCAGCAGCCCGGGACAGGGGTACAATGAGCAGTTCTTC. J is TRBJ2-1 and V is TRBV11-2, with 10 bases identical to TRBD1. The CDR3 contains 14 residues. The ends lost 5 bases at V and 4 bases at J; junction bases unmatched: 2. From germline, CDR1 is SGHAT and CDR2 FQNNGV.

A remark on this clone: At the DNA level, this CDR3 is encoded by other sequences in the same sample as well. The rearrangement links TRBV6-4 to TRBJ2-3; 8 nucleotides align to TRBD1. Germline V lookup: CDR1 MRHNA, CDR2 SNTAGT. Unmatched junction bases numbered 1, after V lost 2 bases and J lost 6 bases. This CDR3 comprises 13 residues. The CDR3 spells CASSDQGADTQYF. Written as DNA, the CDR3 is TGTGCCAGCAGTGACCAGGGGGCGGATACGCAGTATTTT.

This clone was seen just once. The chain recombines TRBV6-1 with TRBJ2-5; 7 positions match TRBD1. The CDR3 covers 12 residues. V trimming: 7 bases; J trimming: 4 bases; junction bases outside the gene matches: 3. Germline assignment: CDR1 MNHNS and CDR2 SASEGT. The CDR3 nucleotides read TGTGCCAGCAACGACAGGGTAGAGACCCAGTACTTC. Translated: CASNDRVETQYF.

This clone has more than one count but fewer than ten. The chain combines TRBV5-1 with TRBJ2-1, with 8 nucleotides matching TRBD1. The CDR3 loop spans 15 amino acids. CDR1 SGHRS and CDR2 YFSETQ come from the germline V gene. The V and J ends lost 4 bases and 0 bases, in that order; junction bases with no gene match: 3. The CDR3, as DNA: TGCGCCAGCAGCGTGACAGGGGTCTCCTACAATGAGCAGTTCTTC. Protein sequence: CASSVTGVSYNEQFF.

The chain joins TRBV5-1 to TRBJ2-5; D not resolved. The CDR3 length is 13 residues. The V and J ends lost 5 bases and 1 base respectively, with 9 bases between them. From germline, CDR1 is SGHRS and CDR2 YFSETQ. CDR3 nucleotide sequence: TGCGCCAGCAGTAGAGAGCTCCAAGAGACCCAGTACTTC. As protein: CASSRELQETQYF.

There are a few counts of this clone. The V and J genes are TRBV28 and TRBJ2-7; a possible D gene is TRBD1 (5 bases). Between the trimmed V and J ends, which lost 5 bases and 5 bases, there was a span of 13 bases. Looked up from germline, CDR1 is MDHEN and CDR2 is SYDVKM. This CDR3 spans 13 amino acids. In DNA, the CDR3 is TGTGCCAGCAGTCCCCCGCAGGGTCACGAGCAGTACTTC. Its translation: CASSPPQGHEQYF.